Here is one T cell receptor beta chain with its context. This sample was taken from a study of blood T cell repertoires in COVID-19. Which cohort a participant joined came from the clinical history participants gave. The germline V gene has CDR1 MNHEY and CDR2 SVGAGI. The CDR3 totals 15 residues. Trimming stripped 5 bases from V and 6 bases from J, with 14 bases between. The method was immunoSEQ multiplex PCR; TCRdb's version includes in-frame clones alone and lacks a portion of them. The top ten clones hold approximately 2.3% of a sample with 100,000 to 150,000 clones, about 88% of them seen once. What was sequenced was PBMCs or T cells enriched from blood (not recorded which). This receptor was obtained from a woman aged 45-59 years who had recovered from COVID-19. This chain connects TRBV6-5 to TRBJ1-6, with D perhaps TRBD1 (5 bases). CDR3 sequence reads: CASSPLDTGNSPLHF. As DNA, the CDR3 is TGTGCCAGCAGTCCCCTGGACACGGGTAATTCACCCCTCCACTTT.